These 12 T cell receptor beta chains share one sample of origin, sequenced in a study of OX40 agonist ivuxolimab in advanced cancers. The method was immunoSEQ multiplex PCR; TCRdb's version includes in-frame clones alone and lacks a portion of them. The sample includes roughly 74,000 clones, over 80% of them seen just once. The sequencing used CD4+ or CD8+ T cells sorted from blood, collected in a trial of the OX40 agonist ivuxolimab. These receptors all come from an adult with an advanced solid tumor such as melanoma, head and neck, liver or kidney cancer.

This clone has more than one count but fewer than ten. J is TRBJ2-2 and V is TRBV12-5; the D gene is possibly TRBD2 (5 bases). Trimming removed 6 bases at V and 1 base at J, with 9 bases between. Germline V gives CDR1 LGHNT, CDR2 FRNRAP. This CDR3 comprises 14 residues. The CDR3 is CASGSGVNTGELFF. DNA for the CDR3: TGTGCTAGTGGGTCCGGGGTGAACACCGGGGAGCTGTTTTTT. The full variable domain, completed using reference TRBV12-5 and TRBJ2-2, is DARVTQTPRHKVTEMGQEVTMRCQPILGHNTVFWYRQTMMQGLELLAYFRNRAPLDDSGMPKDRFSAEMPDATLATLKIQPSEPRDSAVYFCASGSGVNTGELFFGEGSRLTVL.

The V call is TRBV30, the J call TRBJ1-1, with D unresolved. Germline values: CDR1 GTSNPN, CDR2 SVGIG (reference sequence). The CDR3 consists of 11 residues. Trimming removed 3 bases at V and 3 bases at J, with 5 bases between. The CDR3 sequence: CAWRAYTEAFF. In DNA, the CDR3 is TGTGCCTGGAGAGCCTACACTGAAGCTTTCTTT.

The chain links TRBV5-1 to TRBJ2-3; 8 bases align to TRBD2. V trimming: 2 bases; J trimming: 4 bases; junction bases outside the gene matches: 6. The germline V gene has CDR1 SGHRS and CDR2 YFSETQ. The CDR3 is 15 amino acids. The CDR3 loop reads CASSFSGGEPDTQYF. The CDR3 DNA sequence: TGCGCCAGCAGCTTTTCGGGAGGGGAACCAGATACGCAGTATTTT.

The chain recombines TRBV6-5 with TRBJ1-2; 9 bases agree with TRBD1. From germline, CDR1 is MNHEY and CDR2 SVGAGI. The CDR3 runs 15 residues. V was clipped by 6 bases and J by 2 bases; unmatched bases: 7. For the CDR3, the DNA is TGTGCCAGCAGACACACAGGGGGCCGCAACTATGGCTACACCTTC. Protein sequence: CASRHTGGRNYGYTF.

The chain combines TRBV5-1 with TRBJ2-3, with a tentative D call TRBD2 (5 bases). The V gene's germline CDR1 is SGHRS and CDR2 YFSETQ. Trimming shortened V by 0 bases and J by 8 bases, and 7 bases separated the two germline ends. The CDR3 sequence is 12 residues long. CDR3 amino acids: CASSLDGITQYF. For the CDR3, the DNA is TGCGCCAGCAGCTTGGACGGGATTACGCAGTATTTT.

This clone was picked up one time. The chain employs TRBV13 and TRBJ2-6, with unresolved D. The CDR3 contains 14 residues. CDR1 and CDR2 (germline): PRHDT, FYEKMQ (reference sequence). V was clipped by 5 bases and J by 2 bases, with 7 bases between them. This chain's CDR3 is CASSLSAGANVLTF. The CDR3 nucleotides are TGTGCCAGCAGCCTGTCTGCTGGGGCCAACGTCCTGACTTTC.

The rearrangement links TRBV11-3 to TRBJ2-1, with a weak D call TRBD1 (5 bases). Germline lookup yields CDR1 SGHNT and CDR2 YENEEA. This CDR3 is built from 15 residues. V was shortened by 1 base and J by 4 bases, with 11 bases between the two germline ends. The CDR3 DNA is TGTGCCAGCAGCTTAGGTCCCAGGGCTTACAATGAGCAGTTCTTC. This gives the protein CASSLGPRAYNEQFF.

CDR3 in amino acids: CASSQGVGRGYGYTF. The CDR3 DNA follows: TGTGCCAGCAGCCAAGGTGTGGGGCGAGGATATGGCTACACCTTC. The V call is TRBV14, the J call TRBJ1-2; perhaps TRBD1 as D (5 bases). Between the trimmed V and J ends, which lost 1 base and 5 bases, there was a span of 14 bases. This CDR3 contains 15 residues. CDR1 and CDR2 (germline): SGHDN, FVKESK.

The CDR3 DNA follows: TGCAGCGTTGAAGGAGGTATCACAGATACGCAGTATTTT. Translation gives CSVEGGITDTQYF. The chain is built from TRBV29-1 and TRBJ2-3; D is uncertain. CDR3 length equals 13 residues. The ends were cut back, 1 base at V and 2 bases at J, with 7 bases in the middle. Germline V gives CDR1 SQVTM, CDR2 ANQGSEA.

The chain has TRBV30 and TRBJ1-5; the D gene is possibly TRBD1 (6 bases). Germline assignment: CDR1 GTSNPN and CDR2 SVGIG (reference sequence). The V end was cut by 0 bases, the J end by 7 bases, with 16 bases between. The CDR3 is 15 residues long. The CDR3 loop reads CAWSVTTGIGQPQHF. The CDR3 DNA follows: TGTGCCTGGAGTGTCACAACAGGGATCGGGCAGCCCCAGCATTTT.

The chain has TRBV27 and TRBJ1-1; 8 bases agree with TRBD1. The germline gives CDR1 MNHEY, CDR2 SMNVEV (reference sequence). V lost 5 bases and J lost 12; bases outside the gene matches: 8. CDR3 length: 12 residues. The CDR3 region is CASSVSQGATFF. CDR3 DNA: TGTGCCAGCAGTGTCTCTCAGGGGGCGACTTTCTTT.

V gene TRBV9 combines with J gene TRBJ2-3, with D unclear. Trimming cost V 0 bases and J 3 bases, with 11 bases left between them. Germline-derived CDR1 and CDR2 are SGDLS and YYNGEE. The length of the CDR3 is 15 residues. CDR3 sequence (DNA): TGTGCCAGCAGCGTAGAGGTCAGGAGAACAGATACGCAGTATTTT. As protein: CASSVEVRRTDTQYF.